A single sample gave rise to the 3 T cell receptor beta chains below, sequenced in a study of blood T cell repertoires in COVID-19. Using immunoSEQ multiplex PCR, the repertoire was profiled, and TCRdb retains in-frame clones only, with some absent. The sample yields about 240,000 clones, 70% to 85% seen once. Sequenced material: peripheral blood. The receptors shown here come from a woman aged 80 or older with acute or convalescent COVID-19.

The V call is TRBV19, the J call TRBJ1-5; TRBD1 agrees at 7 bases. Germline V lookup: CDR1 LNHDA, CDR2 SQIVND (reference sequence). J was trimmed by 2 bases and V by 10 bases; bases with no gene match: 5. CDR3 length equals 13 residues. The CDR3 protein is CATGGTGNQPQHF. The DNA of the CDR3 is TGTGCCACCGGCGGGACAGGCAATCAGCCCCAGCATTTT.

This clone has just one count. The rearrangement links TRBV28 to TRBJ1-2, with 7 bases matching TRBD1. This CDR3 comprises 14 residues. With V trimmed by 3 bases and J by 5 bases, 6 bases remained unmatched. CDR1 and CDR2 from the germline V gene are MDHEN and SYDVKM. CDR3 residues: CASSLKGAWYGYTF. CDR3 bases: TGTGCCAGCAGTTTGAAGGGGGCGTGGTATGGCTACACCTTC.

The CDR3 nucleotides are TGTGCCAGCAGGGGGCGGGGGGCCTACAATGAGCAGTTCTTC. Its translation: CASRGRGAYNEQFF. The chain recombines TRBV27 with TRBJ2-1; 8 nucleotides match TRBD2. The V and J ends lost 6 bases and 2 bases, in that order; junction bases with no gene match: 3. Per germline, CDR1 MNHEY and CDR2 SMNVEV (reference sequence). CDR3 length: 14 residues.